This T cell receptor beta chain came from a study of CD8+ T cells in alopecia areata. The CDR3 runs to 13 residues. This clone was seen a single time. Its specificity is not known. Following RNA extraction, reverse transcription yielded cDNA that acted as the sequencing template. The protocol was immunoSEQ multiplex PCR, while the TCRdb copy is restricted to in-frame clones and leaves out a portion. Here the sample spans about 100,000 clones, roughly 60% being singletons. Study-wide points: Alphabeta T cells residing in normal skin are also sequenced in scalp samples. Lesional scalp exceeded normal scalp in clonality, especially in alopecia totalis/universalis. With patients, TCR sharing proved less clear than in mice, a difference possibly related to HLA.

The rearrangement uses TRBV21-1 and TRBJ1-2. TRBV21-1 is a known pseudogene. The sample was CD8+ T cells sorted from blood. This clonotype was sampled from a human donor in good health. The CDR3 DNA reads TGTGCCAGCAGCAAAGAGTGGGGGGCTCGCTACACCTTC. This translates into CASSKEWGARYTF.